These 24 T cell receptor beta chains were all obtained from the same sample, sequenced in a study of T cell responses to AZD1222 COVID-19 vaccine. Using immunoSEQ multiplex PCR, the repertoire was profiled, and TCRdb retains in-frame clones only, with some absent. The sample carries approximately 170,000 clones, around 89% recorded once. Sequencing used peripheral blood, obtained on day 0 of AZD1222 vaccination. These receptor sequences come from an adult in good health.

This chain uses TRBV30 with TRBJ1-5; TRBD1 matches 8 bases. From germline, CDR1 is GTSNPN and CDR2 SVGIG (reference sequence). This CDR3 comprises 15 residues. V was clipped by 1 base and J by 4 bases; unmatched bases: 6. CDR3 loop: CAWSATGGPNQPQHF. The CDR3 region has the DNA TGTGCCTGGAGTGCTACAGGGGGGCCGAATCAGCCCCAGCATTTT.

The V and J genes are TRBV6-5 and TRBJ2-3; 9 nucleotides match TRBD2. This CDR3 spans 15 amino acids. The germline V gene encodes CDR1 MNHEY and CDR2 SVGAGI. V lost 4 bases to trimming and J lost 10 bases; unmatched junction nucleotides: 12. CDR3 sequence: CASSWGGGGRTAQYF. In DNA, the CDR3 is TGTGCCAGCAGTTGGGGCGGGGGGGGCCGTACGGCGCAGTATTTT.

This sequence joins TRBV19 and TRBJ2-7; 12 bases align to TRBD1. CDR3 size: 13 residues. Trimming cost V 9 bases and J 7 bases; bases outside gene matches: 7. Germline V gives CDR1 LNHDA, CDR2 SQIVND (reference sequence). CDR3: CARAGQGAGEQYV. The CDR3, as DNA: TGTGCCAGGGCGGGACAGGGGGCAGGGGAGCAGTACGTC.

J is TRBJ2-1 and V is TRBV2; 9 bases match TRBD1. The V gene's germline CDR1 is SNHLY and CDR2 FYNNEI. J was trimmed by 5 bases and V by 4 bases; bases with no gene match: 9. The CDR3 runs to 16 residues. CDR3 DNA sequence: TGTGCCAGCAGTGGACCCGGGACAGGGATCGACAATGAGCAGTTCTTC. It is translated as CASSGPGTGIDNEQFF.

This clone was detected only once. V gene TRBV25-1 combines with J gene TRBJ1-5; 7 bases are a match to TRBD1. Germline lookup yields CDR1 MGHDK and CDR2 SYGVNS. The V and J ends lost 3 bases and 4 bases, in that order; junction bases with no gene match: 6. CDR3 length: 15 amino acids. The CDR3 loop is CASSETGIGNQPQHF. The CDR3 DNA follows: TGTGCCAGCAGTGAGACAGGGATCGGGAATCAGCCCCAGCATTTT.

This chain joins TRBV7-9 and TRBJ2-7, with 8 bases matching TRBD2. Germline-derived CDR1 and CDR2 are SEHNR and FQNEAQ (reference sequence). The CDR3 extends over 14 amino acids. Trimming took 3 bases from V and 0 from J; bases not matched to a gene: 1. CDR3 sequence reads: CASSLGTSSYEQYV. CDR3 coding DNA: TGTGCCAGCAGCTTGGGGACTAGCTCCTACGAGCAGTACGTC.

J is TRBJ1-2 and V is TRBV7-9; 7 nucleotides line up with TRBD1. Germline CDR1 reads SEHNR; CDR2 reads FQNEAQ (reference sequence). This CDR3 has 15 amino acids. The ends lost 1 base at V and 6 bases at J; junction bases unmatched: 8. CDR3 in DNA: TGTGCCAGCAGCTTAGTACAGGGGAGAAATGATGGCTACACCTTC. This gives the protein CASSLVQGRNDGYTF.

The chain has TRBV6-2 or TRBV6-3 and TRBJ1-1; no definite D call. This CDR3 is 12 amino acids long. The germline gives CDR1 MNHEY, CDR2 SVGEGT. Trimming took off 2 bases at V and 1 base at J, with 2 bases between the two ends. The DNA of the CDR3 is TGTGCCAGCAGTTACCCGAACACTGAAGCTTTCTTT. It encodes CASSYPNTEAFF.

CDR3: CATSREGLLSTDTQYF. DNA of the CDR3: TGTGCCACCAGCAGAGAGGGGTTATTAAGCACAGATACGCAGTATTTT. The chain has TRBV15 and TRBJ2-3; unclear D gene. Trimming took 0 bases from V and 0 from J, leaving 10 bases between them. Germline V gives CDR1 LNHNV, CDR2 YYDKDF (reference sequence). The CDR3 extends over 16 amino acids. Full variable domain (outside the CDR3, taken from reference TRBV15 and TRBJ2-3): DAMVIQNPRYQVTQFGKPVTLSCSQTLNHNVMYWYQQKSSQAPKLLFHYYDKDFNNEADTPDNFQSRRPNTSFCFLDIRSPGLGDTAMYLCATSREGLLSTDTQYFGPGTRLTVL.

The CDR3 coding sequence is TGTGCCAGCAGCCTCAGACAGGGCGGGTCTGGGGCCAACGTCCTGACTTTC. Protein: CASSLRQGGSGANVLTF. The chain links TRBV7-6 to TRBJ2-6, with 7 nucleotides matching TRBD1. Per germline, CDR1 SGHVS and CDR2 FNYEAQ. The V segment lost 5 bases and the J segment 1 base; nucleotides outside the gene matches: 8. The CDR3 is made up of 17 amino acids. Complete variable domain (other parts from reference TRBV7-6 and TRBJ2-6): GAGVSQSPRYKVTKRGQDVALRCDPISGHVSLYWYRQALGQGPEFLTYFNYEAQQDKSGLPNDRFSAERPEGSISTLTIQRTEQRDSAMYRCASSLRQGGSGANVLTFGAGSRLTVL.

The chain combines TRBV6-6 with TRBJ2-7, with D possibly TRBD2 on 7 matching bases. Germline V gene data show CDR1 as MNHNY and CDR2 as SVGAGI (reference sequence). V was clipped by 7 bases and J by 4 bases, with 20 bases between them. CDR3 length: 15 residues. In nucleotides, the CDR3 is TGTGCCAGCACTAATAGGGGGGGCCGGCTTTACGAGCAGTACGTC. Residues: CASTNRGGRLYEQYV.

The gene calls are TRBV27 and TRBJ2-4, with D perhaps matching TRBD1 (6 bases). The CDR3 totals 14 residues. Trimming pared 5 bases from V and 11 bases from J, leaving 19 bases between. Germline CDR1 is MNHEY and CDR2 is SMNVEV (reference sequence). This chain's CDR3 is CASSVSQGSIVQYF. In DNA, the CDR3 is TGTGCCAGCAGTGTTAGTCAGGGGAGTATTGTTCAGTACTTC.

The chain joins TRBV25-1 to TRBJ1-6; D gene ambiguous. Germline CDR1 MGHDK, CDR2 SYGVNS. This CDR3 region has 15 residues. Between the trimmed V and J ends, which lost 2 bases and 12 bases, there was a span of 17 bases. CDR3 sequence: CASSEPQEGEKPLHF. For the CDR3, the DNA is TGTGCCAGCAGTGAACCCCAGGAGGGAGAGAAACCCCTCCACTTT.

The chain recombines TRBV4-2 with TRBJ1-3; the D is unclear. Between the trimmed V and J ends, which lost 0 bases and 0 bases, there was a span of 9 bases. Germline V CDR1 and CDR2: LGHNA, YNFKEQ. This CDR3 has 16 residues. CDR3 DNA: TGTGCCAGCAGCCAAGATTCCAGTAGCTCTGGAAACACCATATATTTT. This encodes CASSQDSSSSGNTIYF.

V and J are TRBV15 and TRBJ1-4; TRBD1 matches 7 bases. The CDR3 extends over 15 amino acids. Germline V gene sequence: CDR1 LNHNV, CDR2 YYDKDF (reference sequence). Trimming took 3 bases from V and 3 from J; bases not matched to a gene: 4. CDR3 bases: TGTGCCACCAGCAGCCGGGACAGCCCTAATGAAAAACTGTTTTTT. This codes for CATSSRDSPNEKLFF.

This sequence joins TRBV27 and TRBJ1-5; possibly TRBD1 for D (5 bases). Per germline, CDR1 MNHEY and CDR2 SMNVEV (reference sequence). Trimming removed 5 bases from V and 2 bases from J, with 16 bases in between. CDR3 length: 16 residues. The CDR3 DNA reads as TGTGCCAGCAGTACGCTACGGGGGGAAGGCAATCAGCCCCAGCATTTT. Its translation: CASSTLRGEGNQPQHF.

This sequence joins TRBV21-1 and TRBJ1-6; TRBD1, the D gene given by the table, was not confirmed from the DNA. TRBV21-1 is a recognized pseudogene. The CDR3 covers 20 residues. The CDR3 sequence: CASSFQKDRGPCPYNSPLHF. CDR3 bases: TGTGCCAGCAGCTTCCAAAAGGACAGGGGACCATGCCCCTATAATTCACCCCTCCACTTT.

The genes are TRBV2 and TRBJ1-5; tentative D call: TRBD1 (5 bases). CDR1 and CDR2 from the germline V gene are SNHLY and FYNNEI. The CDR3 extends over 12 amino acids. Trimming shortened V by 7 bases and J by 2 bases, and 6 bases separated the two germline ends. The CDR3 nucleotides read TGTGCCAGCACACAGGGCAATCAGCCCCAGCATTTT. This translates into CASTQGNQPQHF.

The count of this clone is one. This rearrangement joins TRBV6-2 or TRBV6-3 to TRBJ1-5; TRBD1 is a possible D gene (5 bases). The CDR3 has 19 amino acids. Germline loops: CDR1 MNHEY, CDR2 SVGEGT. Trimming cost V 0 bases and J 7 bases, with 25 bases left between them. CDR3 region: CASSYSARYGGGIGQPQHF. The CDR3 coding sequence is TGTGCCAGCAGTTACTCCGCCCGATACGGGGGAGGTATCGGGCAGCCCCAGCATTTT.

The J gene is TRBJ1-5, the V gene TRBV6-5, with 8 bases identical to TRBD1. Per the germline V gene, CDR1 is MNHEY and CDR2 is SVGAGI. CDR3 length equals 14 residues. J was trimmed by 4 bases and V by 5 bases; bases with no gene match: 4. CDR3 residues: CASSRTGGNQPQHF. CDR3 nucleotide sequence: TGTGCCAGCAGTAGAACAGGGGGTAATCAGCCCCAGCATTTT.

The rearrangement joins TRBV15 to TRBJ2-6, with 11 bases lining up with TRBD2. V was clipped by 3 bases and J by 7 bases; unmatched bases: 8. CDR1 and CDR2 from the germline V gene are LNHNV and YYDKDF (reference sequence). The CDR3 length is 17 residues. The CDR3 reads CATSRVLAGVRANVLTF. As DNA, the CDR3 is TGTGCCACCAGCAGGGTACTAGCGGGGGTTAGAGCCAACGTCCTGACTTTC.

J is TRBJ2-2 and V is TRBV5-4, with a weak D call TRBD1 (6 bases). The V end lost 3 bases, the J end lost 0 bases, and 9 bases lay between the germline ends. This CDR3 region has 15 residues. The germline V gene encodes CDR1 SGHNT and CDR2 YYREEE (reference sequence). The CDR3 reads CASSSGTSNTGELFF. The CDR3 DNA sequence: TGTGCCAGCAGCTCCGGGACATCGAACACCGGGGAGCTGTTTTTT.

The chain has TRBV2 and TRBJ1-5, with D perhaps TRBD1 (6 bases). There are 18 residues in the CDR3. CDR1 is SNHLY, CDR2 FYNNEI, per germline. Trimming shortened V by 8 bases and J by 0 bases, and 23 bases separated the two germline ends. This CDR3 reads CASSRASGGGHSNQPQHF. In DNA form, the CDR3 reads TGTGCCAGCTCACGAGCCTCGGGAGGGGGTCATAGCAATCAGCCCCAGCATTTT.

V and J are TRBV7-3 and TRBJ1-5; D not resolved. The V end was cut by 2 bases, the J end by 4 bases, with 6 bases between. This CDR3 is 13 amino acids long. Germline CDR1 and CDR2: SGHTA and FQGTGA. CDR3 DNA: TGTGCCAGCAGCTTACATAATAATCAGCCCCAGCATTTT. It is translated as CASSLHNNQPQHF.